Included here is one T cell receptor (beta chain) sequence, with context. Its matching antigen is unknown. The sample comes from a study of CXCR3-negative and CXCR3-positive naive CD8 T cells. Study-level findings and limits: Compared with CXCR3-negative naive cells, CXCR3-positive naive cells showed more hydrophobic TRB CDR3s.

This CDR3 is built from 18 residues. The V gene's germline CDR1 is MDHEN and CDR2 SYDVKM. Preparation of TRB cDNA libraries relied on 5' RACE carrying UMI labels. Following a re-call of the 5' RACE reads, TCRdb has one entry per CDR3 protein and lacks DNA. The sample includes over 70,000 distinct CDR3 sequences. The TCR was taken from a human donor in good health. Some clones in this sample may be carry-over from other donors' samples. The sequenced material came from naive CXCR3+ CD8+ T cells from blood. Noted subset: CD45RO-CCR7+CD27+CD95- naive CD8+ T cells expressing CXCR3 (TNR3+). The V call is TRBV28, the J call TRBJ2-6; the D call from TCRdb, TRBD2, cannot be confirmed without DNA. CDR3 loop: CASSSRGLATSGANVLTF.